The present TCR beta chain was sequenced within a study of T cells in Graves' hyperthyroidism and ophthalmopathy. Study context: At the time of initial diagnosis and before any treatment, peripheral blood was collected.

RNA transcripts provided the source from which TCR beta CDR3 regions were amplified. Using the HTBI primer set, a first-round RT-PCR was run on the TCR CDR3. TCRdb recomputed calls from the multiplex PCR reads with MiXCR, one row per CDR3 protein. The data show fewer than 450,000 distinct CDR3 sequences, nearly 15% seen once. Every diagnosis used clinical symptoms, serum thyroxine and TRAb, thyroid ultrasound and orbital computed tomography. PBMCs were derived from about 10 ml fresh peripheral blood. The ends were cut back, 3 bases at V and 7 bases at J, with 13 bases in the middle. CDR1 and CDR2 (germline): SQVTM, ANQGSEA. This CDR3 region has 13 residues.

Sequenced material: blood. The sequence came from a woman in her sixties or seventies with Graves' ophthalmopathy. This rearrangement joins TRBV29-1 to TRBJ2-1; maybe TRBD2 (6 bases). Here the CDR3 DNA reads TGCAGCGTTGATCGTAGGGGAGGTAATGAGCAGTTCTTC. It specifies CSVDRRGGNEQFF.